This record covers a single T cell receptor beta chain. At one of its ends the junction is not consistent with the germline gene, which may arise from a read error. CDR3 length equals 12 residues. Germline CDR1 and CDR2: DFQATT and SNEGSKA (reference sequence). This record belongs to a study of CD8 T cells in Susac syndrome. The RNA, about 0.45 to 1 ug, was put through reverse transcription using random hexamers. TCRdb processed the immunoSEQ multiplex PCR reads anew with MiXCR; each CDR3 protein has one entry. The table includes about 190,000 distinct CDR3 sequences, approximately 93% detected once. The specimen was CD4+ T cells from PBMCs. The chain recombines TRBV20-1 with TRBJ1-2; D is perhaps TRBD1 (6 bases). The source is a human donor in good health. The CDR3 spells CSARGGNYGYTF. CDR3 coding DNA: TGCAGTGCCAGAGGGGGAAACTATGGCTACACCTTC.